These 28 T cell receptor beta chains came from one sample sequenced in a study of blood T cell repertoires in COVID-19. Sequencing was performed with immunoSEQ multiplex PCR; in TCRdb, only in-frame clones are kept and a portion is missing. The table records roughly 330,000 clones, over 75% of them present only once. Sequences were obtained from peripheral blood. These receptors all come from a woman between 50 and 59 years old with active or convalescent COVID-19.

This clone was found once. The chain is built from TRBV16 and TRBJ1-3; D not resolved. The CDR3 has 14 residues. Looked up from germline, CDR1 is KGHSY and CDR2 is FQNENV. Trimming removed 3 bases from V and 0 bases from J, with 6 bases in between. The chain's CDR3 is CASSHGSSGNTIYF. DNA of the CDR3: TGTGCCAGCAGCCATGGTAGCTCTGGAAACACCATATATTTT.

V is TRBV5-1 and J is TRBJ2-1, with 8 bases that match TRBD2. The junction had 7 bases not matched to a gene; V was cut back by 3 bases and J by 2 bases. Germline V gives CDR1 SGHRS, CDR2 YFSETQ. The CDR3 is made up of 16 amino acids. The CDR3 nucleotides are TGCGCCAGCAGCTGGTCAGCGGGGGTGGCCTACAATGAGCAGTTCTTC. Its protein is CASSWSAGVAYNEQFF.

This chain joins TRBV18 and TRBJ1-3, with no clear D. CDR3 length: 20 residues. The V and J ends lost 0 bases and 0 bases respectively, with 21 bases between them. In germline, CDR1 is KGHSH, CDR2 LQKENI. CDR3 amino acids: CASSPPGWPGLALSGNTIYF. The CDR3 DNA reads as TGTGCCAGCTCACCACCGGGTTGGCCAGGCTTGGCCCTCTCTGGAAACACCATATATTTT.

The rearrangement uses TRBV6-5 and TRBJ1-2, with D maybe TRBD1 (6 bases). V was shortened by 6 bases and J by 7 bases, with 21 bases between the two germline ends. CDR1 is MNHEY and CDR2 is SVGAGI in the germline V gene. This CDR3 has 15 amino acids. The CDR3: CASSIDTTGLSGYTF. The CDR3, as DNA: TGTGCCAGCAGCATTGACACTACAGGGTTAAGTGGCTACACCTTC.

This chain's CDR3 is CASMHQGVSDTQYF. The CDR3 coding sequence is TGTGCCAGTATGCACCAGGGGGTTTCAGATACGCAGTATTTT. This rearrangement joins TRBV19 to TRBJ2-3, with TRBD1 identical over 7 bases. V was pared by 7 bases and J by 4 bases, with 8 bases of the junction left unmatched. Germline V lookup: CDR1 LNHDA, CDR2 SQIVND (reference sequence). The CDR3 contains 14 residues.

The J gene is TRBJ2-1, the V gene TRBV27; no definite D call. Germline-derived CDR1 and CDR2 are MNHEY and SMNVEV (reference sequence). The CDR3 covers 14 residues. The V end was cut by 7 bases, the J end by 0 bases, with 10 bases between. CDR3 bases: TGTGCCAGCAAACCGACAAGCTCCTACAATGAGCAGTTCTTC. Its translation is CASKPTSSYNEQFF.

The CDR3 DNA follows: TGTGCCAGCAGTTTGAGTAATTCAGAGACCCAGTACTTC. This codes for CASSLSNSETQYF. The chain couples TRBV12-3 or TRBV12-4 to TRBJ2-5; D remains unclear. The V and J ends lost 3 bases and 4 bases respectively, with 9 bases between them. The CDR3 contains 13 residues.

The chain is built from TRBV2 and TRBJ2-7, with 7 nucleotides matching TRBD1. V lost 1 base to trimming and J lost 3 bases; unmatched junction nucleotides: 6. The CDR3 is 15 amino acids. Germline CDR1 and CDR2: SNHLY and FYNNEI. The CDR3 protein is CASSEGSGQFYEQYF. The CDR3 DNA follows: TGTGCCAGCAGTGAAGGATCGGGACAGTTCTACGAGCAGTACTTC.

Details on this clone: The sample contains more than one DNA sequence encoding this CDR3. This chain connects TRBV18 to TRBJ2-5, with D maybe TRBD2 (6 bases). V lost 3 bases and J 5 bases, leaving 13 bases between the germline ends. Germline V gene data show CDR1 as KGHSH and CDR2 as LQKENI. The CDR3 is 14 amino acids. The CDR3 nucleotides read TGTGCCAGCTCACCGACCGGGGGTCAGGAGACCCAGTACTTC. Residues: CASSPTGGQETQYF.

This chain uses TRBV5-1 with TRBJ1-5; D remains unclear. The CDR3 is made up of 14 amino acids. V was pared by 0 bases and J by 6 bases, with 10 bases between. CDR1 SGHRS and CDR2 YFSETQ come from the germline V gene. The chain's CDR3 is CASSLGSPGQPQHF. CDR3 DNA: TGCGCCAGCAGCTTGGGAAGTCCCGGTCAGCCCCAGCATTTT.

This chain joins TRBV6-6 and TRBJ2-3; the match to TRBD2 covers 8 bases. The V segment lost 5 bases and the J segment 0 bases; nucleotides outside the gene matches: 19. Germline V gene data show CDR1 as MNHNY and CDR2 as SVGAGI (reference sequence). This CDR3 region has 20 residues. CDR3 sequence: CASSPRPGGGKEISTDTQYF. DNA for the CDR3: TGTGCCAGCAGTCCCCGCCCGGGGGGGGGCAAGGAAATAAGCACAGATACGCAGTATTTT.

The chain links TRBV13 to TRBJ2-5, with TRBD2 identical over 10 bases. Germline CDR1 is PRHDT and CDR2 is FYEKMQ (reference sequence). Trimming cost V 4 bases and J 4 bases; bases outside gene matches: 12. The CDR3 is made up of 17 amino acids. In nucleotides, the CDR3 is TGTGCCAGCAGCTCTGAGTTGGCTAGCGGGGGTGGAGAGACCCAGTACTTC. It is translated as CASSSELASGGGETQYF.

This clone occurred once. V is TRBV7-9 and J is TRBJ1-6; D is perhaps TRBD1 (6 bases). CDR1 and CDR2 (germline): SEHNR, FQNEAQ (reference sequence). The CDR3 has 15 amino acids. The germline V and J ends were trimmed by 4 bases and 3 bases, with 10 bases remaining between them. As DNA, the CDR3 is TGTGCCAGCAGCTACCTGACAGGCTATAATTCACCCCTCCACTTT. Amino acid sequence: CASSYLTGYNSPLHF.

The chain links TRBV7-8 to TRBJ1-2, with D perhaps matching TRBD1 (6 bases). Trimming removed 2 bases from V and 7 bases from J, with 17 bases in between. Germline CDR1 is SGHVS and CDR2 is FQNEAQ. CDR3 length equals 15 residues. The CDR3 protein is CASSLQGPVSSGYTF. The CDR3 DNA is TGTGCCAGCAGCTTACAGGGGCCGGTCTCGAGTGGCTACACCTTC.

This sequence joins TRBV9 and TRBJ2-6; D is possibly TRBD2 (5 bases). This CDR3 region has 16 residues. V lost 2 bases and J lost 0, with 9 bases in between. Germline V gives CDR1 SGDLS, CDR2 YYNGEE. CDR3 bases: TGTGCCAGCAGCGTTGGACTGTTCTCTGGGGCCAACGTCCTGACTTTC. It encodes CASSVGLFSGANVLTF.

Here the CDR3 reads CASSAAQGTGNTIYF. CDR3 bases: TGTGCCAGCAGCGCAGCACAGGGAACTGGAAACACCATATATTTT. The rearrangement joins TRBV9 to TRBJ1-3, with D tentatively TRBD1 (6 bases). This CDR3 has 15 residues. The germline V gene has CDR1 SGDLS and CDR2 YYNGEE. Trimming took off 3 bases at V and 2 bases at J, with 12 bases between the two ends.

The chain uses TRBV6-1 and TRBJ1-4; 8 nucleotides align to TRBD1. With 3 bases clipped from V and 4 bases from J, the junction kept 4 bases outside the gene matches. Germline CDR1 and CDR2: MNHNS and SASEGT. The CDR3 extends over 15 amino acids. CDR3 DNA: TGTGCCAGCAGTGAGCAGGGGGCAATTAATGAAAAACTGTTTTTT. This gives the protein CASSEQGAINEKLFF.

This clone was recorded only once. This chain connects TRBV27 to TRBJ1-4, with a tentative D call TRBD1 (5 bases). The CDR3 has 16 amino acids. Trimming cost V 4 bases and J 3 bases, with 15 bases left between them. Per germline, CDR1 MNHEY and CDR2 SMNVEV (reference sequence). The CDR3 DNA reads TGTGCCAGCAGTTCGGAGGGACTTTCGGCTAATGAAAAACTGTTTTTT. Its protein is CASSSEGLSANEKLFF.

This chain connects TRBV27 to TRBJ1-5; TRBD1 matches at 8 bases. The CDR3 loop spans 14 amino acids. J lost 2 bases, V lost 8 bases, and 5 bases had no gene match. The germline V gene has CDR1 MNHEY and CDR2 SMNVEV (reference sequence). CDR3 in amino acids: CASGGTGGNQPQHF. In DNA form, the CDR3 reads TGTGCCAGCGGAGGGACAGGCGGCAATCAGCCCCAGCATTTT.

This chain links TRBV12-3 or TRBV12-4 with TRBJ1-2, with D unresolved. V was clipped by 4 bases and J by 6 bases, with 12 bases between them. This CDR3 contains 13 residues. CDR3 nucleotide sequence: TGTGCCAGCAGTTCCCGGCGGGGTGATGGCTACACCTTC. This gives the protein CASSSRRGDGYTF.

The rearrangement links TRBV28 to TRBJ1-1, with D maybe TRBD1 (5 bases). The CDR3 contains 12 residues. V lost 6 bases and J 4 bases, leaving 9 bases between the germline ends. CDR1 and CDR2 (germline): MDHEN, SYDVKM. CDR3: CASRGVRTEAFF. The CDR3, as DNA: TGTGCCAGCAGAGGGGTTCGCACTGAAGCTTTCTTT.

The rearrangement links TRBV30 to TRBJ2-3; D is possibly TRBD2 (6 bases). This CDR3 has 13 residues. Germline-derived CDR1 and CDR2 are GTSNPN and SVGIG (reference sequence). V lost 0 bases, J lost 6 bases, and 10 bases lay in between. The CDR3 sequence: CAWSVRGGDTQYF. The DNA of the CDR3 is TGTGCCTGGAGTGTACGAGGAGGGGATACGCAGTATTTT.

The gene calls are TRBV9 and TRBJ2-7, with 11 bases fitting TRBD1. Per the germline V gene, CDR1 is SGDLS and CDR2 is YYNGEE. CDR3 size: 15 residues. Trimming removed 7 bases from V and 3 bases from J; junction bases left unmatched: 9. DNA of the CDR3: TGTGCCAGCGGAGATACCGGGACAGGGGGCTACGAGCAGTACTTC. This codes for CASGDTGTGGYEQYF.

This chain uses TRBV7-8 with TRBJ1-5; perhaps TRBD1 as D (6 bases). Germline CDR1 is SGHVS and CDR2 is FQNEAQ. The CDR3 covers 17 residues. V lost 0 bases and J lost 1, with 13 bases in between. The CDR3 DNA is TGTGCCAGCAGCTTAGCGAAAAGGGGGGGGAGCAATCAGCCCCAGCATTTT. Its protein is CASSLAKRGGSNQPQHF.

This clone was counted a single time. This chain uses TRBV6-5 with TRBJ2-7; 9 bases match TRBD2. The germline gives CDR1 MNHEY, CDR2 SVGAGI. The CDR3 extends over 15 amino acids. V dropped 4 bases and J dropped 5; count of bases not matched to a gene: 9. The CDR3 sequence: CASSSVAGVGDEQYF. CDR3 DNA: TGTGCCAGCAGTTCCGTAGCGGGAGTCGGGGACGAGCAGTACTTC.

The chain carries TRBV4-2 and TRBJ1-1; maybe TRBD1 (6 bases). Trimming removed 1 base from V and 7 bases from J, with 19 bases in between. The CDR3 runs to 16 residues. CDR1 is LGHNA and CDR2 is YNFKEQ in the germline V gene. This CDR3 is CASSQVANDRKHEAFF. CDR3 sequence (DNA): TGTGCCAGCAGCCAAGTGGCGAACGACAGGAAGCATGAAGCTTTCTTT.

This chain connects TRBV6-2 or TRBV6-3 to TRBJ2-7, with TRBD1 as a possible D gene (5 bases). The CDR3 is 11 residues long. The V gene lost 5 bases and the J gene lost 5 bases, with 7 bases spanning the gap. Germline lookup yields CDR1 MNHEY and CDR2 SVGEGT. Here the CDR3 DNA reads TGTGCCAGCAGTCAGGGAAACGAGCAGTACTTC. This translates into CASSQGNEQYF.

V usage is TRBV30 and J usage is TRBJ2-3; weak D call: TRBD2 (6 bases). The CDR3 runs 13 residues. The V gene lost 0 bases and the J gene lost 6 bases, with 10 bases spanning the gap. Germline CDR1 is GTSNPN and CDR2 is SVGIG (reference sequence). CDR3 sequence (DNA): TGTGCCTGGAGTGTAGGAGGGACGGATACGCAGTATTTT. This translates into CAWSVGGTDTQYF.